The T cell receptor (beta chain) under discussion was sequenced for a study of PD-L1 blockade in urothelial cancer. Study overall: Most patients, twenty-five of 29, were males with bladder-origin cancer. At 3 weeks after treatment start (second dose) and again at 6 weeks, blood was analyzed.

This CDR3 has 13 amino acids. V shed 8 bases, J shed 2 bases, and the junction held 6 bases outside the gene matches. Germline V CDR1 and CDR2: GTSNPN, SVGIG (reference sequence). Using immunoSEQ multiplex PCR, the repertoire was profiled, and TCRdb retains in-frame clones only, with some absent. The sample comprises some 100,000 clones, roughly nine tenths of which are singletons, and roughly 0.93% rests with the top ten. This chain connects TRBV30 to TRBJ2-7; 10 bases are shared with TRBD1. The receptor was derived from a woman of 80 years or more with urothelial cancer. Here the sequenced sample was PBMCs, taken around atezolizumab (anti-PD-L1) treatment. CDR3 coding DNA: TGTGCCATTGGGACAGGGGTTACCTACGAGCAGTACTTC. It specifies CAIGTGVTYEQYF.